The 6 T cell receptor beta chains below were found in one sample sequenced in a study of Ad26.COV2.S vaccination and SARS-CoV-2 variants (dated by TCRdb to about 2021). According to the study, the label for this sample's treatment or condition signals: around 19 received Ad26.COV2.S at low or high dose, single or two shots; about 5 received placebo; per-sample allocation not given. For vaccine and placebo recipients, the sequenced repertoires came from samples collected on day 63 after the first injection. Preparation of the library involved the immunoSEQ multiplex PCR assay. Sourced from immuneACCESS, this table was stored by TCRdb with only in-frame sequences that have V and J called. A share of the clones is absent; for the studies checked, an unresolved V gene accounts for under half, and the remainder has no known explanation. For this sample the table gives some 290,000 clones, of which around 83% were detected only once. The ten largest clones add up to around 1.9% of the sample.

The sample was peripheral blood, taken in a trial of Ad26.COV2.S vaccine versus placebo. The receptors originated from a person aged 18-65 years who received the Ad26.COV2.S COVID-19 vaccine or a placebo.

With regard to this clone: Because the CDR3's place on the DNA is in doubt, the DNA is left out and the CDR3 is given as listed by TCRdb. The chain is built from TRBV5-1 and TRBJ2-5; the table's D call TRBD1 went unverified against the DNA. The CDR3 has 16 amino acids, counting both end residues. Per the germline V gene, CDR1 is SGHRS and CDR2 is YFSETQ. CDR3 sequence reads: CASSLNVGQGARFMYF.

V usage is TRBV30 and J usage is TRBJ2-1; 8 bases line up with TRBD2. The V gene end was trimmed by 4 bases and the J gene end by 4 bases; junction bases not matched to a gene: 12. The CDR3 totals 16 residues. Germline V CDR1 and CDR2: GTSNPN, SVGIG (reference sequence). The CDR3 sequence: CAWTTGGAKFYNEQFF. In DNA, the CDR3 is TGTGCCTGGACTACGGGGGGGGCTAAATTTTACAATGAGCAGTTCTTC.

The CDR3 loop is CSVEGARGYTF. The CDR3 DNA reads TGCAGCGTGGAGGGAGCGAGAGGCTACACCTTC. The genes are TRBV29-1 and TRBJ1-2; D is unresolved. CDR3 length: 11 amino acids. The V end lost 6 bases, the J end lost 8 bases, and 13 bases lay between the germline ends. The germline V gene encodes CDR1 SQVTM and CDR2 ANQGSEA. The whole variable domain, filled in from reference TRBV29-1 and TRBJ1-2, reads SAVISQKPSRDICQRGTSLTIQCQVDSQVTMMFWYRQQPGQSLTLIATANQGSEATYESGFVIDKFPISRPNLTFSTLTVSNMSPEDSSIYLCSVEGARGYTFGSGTRLTVV.

This rearrangement joins TRBV18 to TRBJ1-1; TRBD1 is a possible D gene (5 bases). Germline loops: CDR1 KGHSH, CDR2 LQKENI. The V end was cut by 2 bases, the J end by 6 bases, with 13 bases between. This CDR3 is 14 amino acids long. CDR3 coding DNA: TGTGCCAGCTCACCAAGACCGGACACCGCTGAAGCTTTCTTT. It is translated as CASSPRPDTAEAFF.

The chain has TRBV5-1 and TRBJ2-2; possible D gene TRBD2, 5 bases. V was shortened by 3 bases and J by 0 bases, with 9 bases between the two germline ends. The CDR3 runs 15 residues. CDR1 is SGHRS, CDR2 YFSETQ, per germline. The CDR3 loop is CASSSRVPNTGELFF. CDR3 nucleotide sequence: TGCGCCAGCAGCTCGAGGGTTCCGAACACCGGGGAGCTGTTTTTT.

This clone was recorded only once. This chain links TRBV6-5 with TRBJ1-5; 8 nucleotides match TRBD1. J lost 4 bases, V lost 7 bases, and 6 bases had no gene match. This CDR3 spans 14 amino acids. Per germline, CDR1 MNHEY and CDR2 SVGAGI. As DNA, the CDR3 is TGTGCCAGCATAATTGGACAGGGAAATCAGCCCCAGCATTTT. This sequence encodes CASIIGQGNQPQHF.